This T cell receptor beta chain was retrieved from a study of identical twins. Findings and limits, study-wide: Fewer insertions marked abundant cord blood beta clonotypes; young adult naive trended weakly, memory not at all.

Template switching supplied a universal primer site; unique molecular identifiers were carried on the cDNA. TCRdb redid the calling of the 5' RACE reads with MiXCR, one entry per CDR3 protein. Of a few hundred thousand distinct CDR3 sequences listed, approximately 17% were seen once; the top ten hold approximately 12%. Germline CDR1 SGHRS, CDR2 YFSETQ. This CDR3 has 14 amino acids. Between the trimmed V and J ends, which lost 3 bases and 4 bases, there was a span of 13 bases. This clonotype was counted ten times or more. Its antigen remains unknown. The material sequenced was naive T cells sorted from blood. The clonotype originates from a man aged 50 or older in good health. V gene TRBV5-1 combines with J gene TRBJ1-2; D not certain. The CDR3 loop is CASSSTATGYGYTF. The DNA of the CDR3 is TGCGCCAGCAGCTCGACGGCCACGGGCTATGGCTACACCTTC.